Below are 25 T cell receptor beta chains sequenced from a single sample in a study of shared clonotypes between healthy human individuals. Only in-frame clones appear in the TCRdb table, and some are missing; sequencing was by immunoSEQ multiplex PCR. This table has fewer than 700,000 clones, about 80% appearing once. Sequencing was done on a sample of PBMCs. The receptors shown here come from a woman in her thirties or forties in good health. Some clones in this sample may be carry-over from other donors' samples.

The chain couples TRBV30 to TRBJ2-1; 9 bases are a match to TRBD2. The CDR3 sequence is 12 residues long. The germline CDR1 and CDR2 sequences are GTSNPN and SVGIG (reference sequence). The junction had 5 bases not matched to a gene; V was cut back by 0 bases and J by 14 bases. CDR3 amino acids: CAWSVGGRVEFF. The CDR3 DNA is TGTGCCTGGAGTGTAGGCGGGAGGGTGGAGTTCTTC. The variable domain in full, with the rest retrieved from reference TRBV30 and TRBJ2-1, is SQTIHQWPATLVQPVGSPLSLECTVEGTSNPNLYWYRQAAGRGLQLLFYSVGIGQISSEVPQNLSASRPQDRQFILSSKKLLLSDSGFYLCAWSVGGRVEFFGPGTRLTVL.

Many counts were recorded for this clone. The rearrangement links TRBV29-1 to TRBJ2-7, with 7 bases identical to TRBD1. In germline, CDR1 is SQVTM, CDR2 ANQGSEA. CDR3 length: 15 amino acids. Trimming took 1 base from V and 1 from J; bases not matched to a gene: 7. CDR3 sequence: CSVEGARDSSYEQYF. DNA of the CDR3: TGCAGCGTTGAAGGGGCCCGGGACAGTTCCTACGAGCAGTACTTC.

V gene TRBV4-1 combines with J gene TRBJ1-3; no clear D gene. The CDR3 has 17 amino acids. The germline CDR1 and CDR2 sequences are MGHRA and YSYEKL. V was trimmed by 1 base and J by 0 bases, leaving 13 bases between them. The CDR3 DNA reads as TGCGCCAGCAGCCAAGGGCTTCTCCGGATCTCTGGAAACACCATATATTTT. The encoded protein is CASSQGLLRISGNTIYF.

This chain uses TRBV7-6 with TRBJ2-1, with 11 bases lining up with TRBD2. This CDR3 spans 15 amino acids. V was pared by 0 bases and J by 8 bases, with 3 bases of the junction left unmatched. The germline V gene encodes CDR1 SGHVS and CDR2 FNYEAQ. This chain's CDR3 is CASSLATSGTYEQFF. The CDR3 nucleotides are TGTGCCAGCAGCTTAGCGACTAGCGGGACCTATGAGCAGTTCTTC.

CDR3: CASSRGQVQETQYF. The CDR3 nucleotides read TGCGCCAGCAGCCGGGGACAGGTTCAAGAGACCCAGTACTTC. The chain employs TRBV5-1 and TRBJ2-5, with TRBD1 matching over 8 bases. Germline V CDR1 and CDR2: SGHRS, YFSETQ. The CDR3 length is 14 residues. V gave up 4 bases and J gave up 2 bases; unmatched junction bases: 4.

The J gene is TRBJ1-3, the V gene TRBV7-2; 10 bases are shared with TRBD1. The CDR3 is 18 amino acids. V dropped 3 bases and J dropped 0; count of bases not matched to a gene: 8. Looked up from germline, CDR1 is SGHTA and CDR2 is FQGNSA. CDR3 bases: TGTGCCAGCAGCTTTACCGACCGGGACAGGGGCTCTGGAAACACCATATATTTT. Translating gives CASSFTDRDRGSGNTIYF.

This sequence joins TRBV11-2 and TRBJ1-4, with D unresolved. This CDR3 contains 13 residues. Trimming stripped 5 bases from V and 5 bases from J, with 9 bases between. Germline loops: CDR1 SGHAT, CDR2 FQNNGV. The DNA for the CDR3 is TGTGCCAGCAGCCCCAACGGGAATGAAAAACTGTTTTTT. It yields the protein CASSPNGNEKLFF. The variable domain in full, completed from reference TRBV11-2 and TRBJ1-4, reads EAGVAQSPRYKIIEKRQSVAFWCNPISGHATLYWYQQILGQGPKLLIQFQNNGVVDDSQLPKDRFSAERLKGVDSTLKIQPAKLEDSAVYLCASSPNGNEKLFFGSGTQLSVL.

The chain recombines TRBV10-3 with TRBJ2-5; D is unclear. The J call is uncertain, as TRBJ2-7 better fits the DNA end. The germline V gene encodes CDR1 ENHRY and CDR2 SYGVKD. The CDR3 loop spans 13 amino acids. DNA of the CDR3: TGTGCCATCAGTGGAGGATCCTCCTACGAGCAGTACTTC. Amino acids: CAISGGSSYEQYF.

The chain's CDR3 is CAWSALAGEADTQYF. The DNA of the CDR3 is TGTGCCTGGAGTGCGCTAGCGGGTGAGGCGGATACGCAGTATTTT. The V and J genes are TRBV30 and TRBJ2-3; 8 nucleotides align to TRBD2. The CDR3 spans 15 residues. Trimming cost V 1 base and J 6 bases; bases outside gene matches: 9. Germline loops: CDR1 GTSNPN, CDR2 SVGIG (reference sequence).

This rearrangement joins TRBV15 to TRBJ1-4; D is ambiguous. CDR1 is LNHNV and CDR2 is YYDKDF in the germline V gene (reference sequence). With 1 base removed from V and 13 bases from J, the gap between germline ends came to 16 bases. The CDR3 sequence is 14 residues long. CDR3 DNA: TGTGCCACCAGCAGAGTTATCGGAGGAATGGGACTGTTTTTT. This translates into CATSRVIGGMGLFF.

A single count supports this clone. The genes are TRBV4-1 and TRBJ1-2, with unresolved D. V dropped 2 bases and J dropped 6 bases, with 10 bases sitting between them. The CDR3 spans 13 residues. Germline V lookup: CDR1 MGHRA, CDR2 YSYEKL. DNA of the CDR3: TGCGCCAGCAGCCAACTAAGTGAGAATGGCTACACCTTC. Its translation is CASSQLSENGYTF.

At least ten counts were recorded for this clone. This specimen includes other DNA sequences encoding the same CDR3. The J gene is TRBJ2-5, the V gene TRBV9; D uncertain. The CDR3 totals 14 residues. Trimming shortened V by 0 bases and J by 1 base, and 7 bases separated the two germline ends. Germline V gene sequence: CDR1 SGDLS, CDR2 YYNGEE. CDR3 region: CASSVGQIQETQYF. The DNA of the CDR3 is TGTGCCAGCAGCGTAGGGCAGATCCAAGAGACCCAGTACTTC.

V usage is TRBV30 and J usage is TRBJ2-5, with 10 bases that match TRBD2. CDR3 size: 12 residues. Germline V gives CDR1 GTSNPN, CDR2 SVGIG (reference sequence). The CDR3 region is CALAGGRETQYF. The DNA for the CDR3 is TGTGCATTAGCGGGAGGAAGGGAGACCCAGTACTTC.

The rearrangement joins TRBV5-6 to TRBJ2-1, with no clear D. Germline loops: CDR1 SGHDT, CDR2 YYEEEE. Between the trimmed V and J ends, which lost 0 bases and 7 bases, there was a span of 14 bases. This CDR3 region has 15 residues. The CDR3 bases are TGTGCCAGCAGCTTGGTTGGCATACGCGAGAATGAGCAGTTCTTC. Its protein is CASSLVGIRENEQFF. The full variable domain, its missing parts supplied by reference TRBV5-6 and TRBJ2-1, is DAGVTQSPTHLIKTRGQQVTLRCSPKSGHDTVSWYQQALGQGPQFIFQYYEEEERQRGNFPDRFSGHQFPNYSSELNVNALLLGDSALYLCASSLVGIRENEQFFGPGTRLTVL.

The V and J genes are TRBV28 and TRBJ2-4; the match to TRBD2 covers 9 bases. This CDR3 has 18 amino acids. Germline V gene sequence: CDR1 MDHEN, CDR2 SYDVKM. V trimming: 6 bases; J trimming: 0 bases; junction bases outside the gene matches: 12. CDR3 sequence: CASSRRVAGEVAKNIQYF. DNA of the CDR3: TGTGCCAGCAGCAGGAGGGTAGCGGGGGAAGTAGCCAAAAACATTCAGTACTTC.

CDR3 sequence (DNA): TGTGCCAGCAGCTCGTACAGGGGGTCGTATGGCTACACCTTC. This codes for CASSSYRGSYGYTF. The V call is TRBV7-8, the J call TRBJ1-2; 8 nucleotides match TRBD1. The CDR3 extends over 14 amino acids. The V gene end was trimmed by 4 bases and the J gene end by 5 bases; junction bases not matched to a gene: 6. The V gene's germline CDR1 is SGHVS and CDR2 FQNEAQ.

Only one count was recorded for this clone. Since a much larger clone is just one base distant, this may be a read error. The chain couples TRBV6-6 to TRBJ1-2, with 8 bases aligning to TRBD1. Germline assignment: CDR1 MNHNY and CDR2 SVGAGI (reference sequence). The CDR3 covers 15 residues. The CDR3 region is CASRKGQGPNYGYAF. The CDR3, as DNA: TGTGCCAGCAGAAAAGGACAGGGCCCTAACTATGGCTACGCCTTC.

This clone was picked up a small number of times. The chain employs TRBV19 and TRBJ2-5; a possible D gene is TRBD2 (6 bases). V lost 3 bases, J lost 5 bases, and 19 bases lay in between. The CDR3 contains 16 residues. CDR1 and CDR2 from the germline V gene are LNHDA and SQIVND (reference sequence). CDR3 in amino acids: CASSISFAGGGETQYF. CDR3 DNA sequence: TGTGCCAGTAGTATTTCTTTTGCTGGAGGAGGGGAGACCCAGTACTTC.

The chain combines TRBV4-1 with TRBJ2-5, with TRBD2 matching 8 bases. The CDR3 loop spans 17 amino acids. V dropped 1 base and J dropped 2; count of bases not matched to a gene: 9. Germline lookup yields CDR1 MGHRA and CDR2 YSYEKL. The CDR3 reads CASSQGGPGGNQETQYF. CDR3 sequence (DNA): TGCGCCAGCAGCCAAGGGGGGCCGGGAGGGAATCAAGAGACCCAGTACTTC.

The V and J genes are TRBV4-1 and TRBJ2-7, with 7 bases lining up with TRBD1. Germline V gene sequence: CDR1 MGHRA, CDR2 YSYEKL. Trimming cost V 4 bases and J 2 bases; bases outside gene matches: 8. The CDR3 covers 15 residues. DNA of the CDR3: TGCGCCAGCAGCCGCACCCCGGGACAGCCCTACGAGCAGTACTTC. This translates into CASSRTPGQPYEQYF.

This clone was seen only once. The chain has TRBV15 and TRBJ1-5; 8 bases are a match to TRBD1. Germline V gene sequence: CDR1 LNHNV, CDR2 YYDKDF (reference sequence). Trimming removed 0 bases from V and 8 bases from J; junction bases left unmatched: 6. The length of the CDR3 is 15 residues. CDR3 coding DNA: TGTGCCACCAGCAGAGATCCAGGGGGCGTTGAGCCCCAGCATTTT. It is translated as CATSRDPGGVEPQHF.

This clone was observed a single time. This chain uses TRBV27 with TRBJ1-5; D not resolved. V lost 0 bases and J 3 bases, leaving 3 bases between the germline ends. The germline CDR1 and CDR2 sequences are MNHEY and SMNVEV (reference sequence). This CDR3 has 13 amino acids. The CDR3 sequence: CASSLSANQPQHF. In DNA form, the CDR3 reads TGTGCCAGCAGTTTATCCGCCAATCAGCCCCAGCATTTT.

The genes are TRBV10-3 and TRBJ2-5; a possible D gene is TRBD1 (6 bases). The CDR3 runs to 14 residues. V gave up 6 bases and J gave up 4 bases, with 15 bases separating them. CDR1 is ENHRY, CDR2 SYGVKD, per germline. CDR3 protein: CAISPRTESETQYF. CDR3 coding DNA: TGTGCCATCAGCCCAAGGACAGAATCAGAGACCCAGTACTTC.

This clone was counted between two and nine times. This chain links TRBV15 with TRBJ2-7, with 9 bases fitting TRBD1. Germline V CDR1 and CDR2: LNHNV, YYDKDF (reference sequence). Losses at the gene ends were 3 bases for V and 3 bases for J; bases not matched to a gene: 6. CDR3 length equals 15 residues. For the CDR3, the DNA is TGTGCCACCAGCAGTCAGGACAGGGGAATCTACGAGCAGTACTTC. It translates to CATSSQDRGIYEQYF. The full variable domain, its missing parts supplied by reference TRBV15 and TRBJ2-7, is DAMVIQNPRYQVTQFGKPVTLSCSQTLNHNVMYWYQQKSSQAPKLLFHYYDKDFNNEADTPDNFQSRRPNTSFCFLDIRSPGLGDTAMYLCATSSQDRGIYEQYFGPGTRLTVT.

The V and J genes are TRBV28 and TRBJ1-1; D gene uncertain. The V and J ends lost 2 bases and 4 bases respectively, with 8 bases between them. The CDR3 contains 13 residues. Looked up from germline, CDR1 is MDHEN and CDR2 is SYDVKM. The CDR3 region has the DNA TGTGCCAGCAGTTTAGGGTCACCCACTGAAGCTTTCTTT. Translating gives CASSLGSPTEAFF.